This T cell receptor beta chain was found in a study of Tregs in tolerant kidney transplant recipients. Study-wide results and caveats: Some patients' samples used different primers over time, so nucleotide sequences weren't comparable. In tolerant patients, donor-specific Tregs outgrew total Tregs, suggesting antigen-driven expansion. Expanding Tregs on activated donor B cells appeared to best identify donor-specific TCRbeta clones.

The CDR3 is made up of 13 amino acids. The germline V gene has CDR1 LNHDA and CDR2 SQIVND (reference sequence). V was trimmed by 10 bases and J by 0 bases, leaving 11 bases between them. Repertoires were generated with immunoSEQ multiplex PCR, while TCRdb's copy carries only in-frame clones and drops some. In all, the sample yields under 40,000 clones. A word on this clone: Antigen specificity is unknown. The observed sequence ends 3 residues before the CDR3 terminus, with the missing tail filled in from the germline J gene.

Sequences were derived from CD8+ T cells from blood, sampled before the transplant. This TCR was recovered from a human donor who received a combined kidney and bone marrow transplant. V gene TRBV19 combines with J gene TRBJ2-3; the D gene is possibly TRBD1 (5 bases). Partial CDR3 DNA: TGTGCCACTACGGCAGGGAGCACAGATACG. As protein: CATTAGSTDT. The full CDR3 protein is CATTAGSTDTQYF.